These 20 T cell receptor beta chains were sequenced from one sample in a study of blood T cell repertoires in COVID-19. The data were produced by immunoSEQ multiplex PCR, yet TCRdb's version contains in-frame clones alone and is incomplete. This sample has 85,000 to 100,000 clones, with roughly 86% found just once. The specimen was peripheral blood. The receptors shown here come from a woman aged 55-69 years in a cohort sampled during active or convalescent COVID-19.

V is TRBV10-3 and J is TRBJ1-2, with TRBD1 identical over 7 bases. V trimming: 6 bases; J trimming: 7 bases; junction bases outside the gene matches: 5. Germline-derived CDR1 and CDR2 are ENHRY and SYGVKD. The CDR3 covers 12 residues. The CDR3 sequence: CAIRKTGTGYTF. The DNA for the CDR3 is TGTGCCATCAGGAAGACAGGGACTGGCTACACCTTC.

The rearrangement joins TRBV15 to TRBJ1-1; 7 bases map to TRBD1. Trimming at V came to 0 bases and at J to 4 bases, leaving 5 bases not matched to a gene. Germline assignment: CDR1 LNHNV and CDR2 YYDKDF (reference sequence). The CDR3 extends over 15 amino acids. The CDR3 DNA sequence: TGTGCCACCAGCAGAGATCTAGACAGGGTCACTGAAGCTTTCTTT. This translates into CATSRDLDRVTEAFF.

The V and J genes are TRBV28 and TRBJ2-3, with D perhaps TRBD1 (7 bases). V gave up 10 bases and J gave up 0 bases, with 20 bases separating them. CDR3 length: 16 residues. Germline CDR1 is MDHEN and CDR2 is SYDVKM. The CDR3 DNA reads TGTGCCACCCGGGCAGGGGGGCCAGACAGCACAGATACGCAGTATTTT. It translates to CATRAGGPDSTDTQYF. Based on the CDR3 plus reference TRBV28 and TRBJ2-3, the full variable domain is DVKVTQSSRYLVKRTGEKVFLECVQDMDHENMFWYRQDPGLGLRLIYFSYDVKMKEKGDIPEGYSVSREKKERFSLILESASTNQTSMYLCATRAGGPDSTDTQYFGPGTRLTVL.

This sequence joins TRBV6-1 and TRBJ1-3; TRBD1 matches at 9 bases. This CDR3 region has 18 residues. The V segment lost 4 bases and the J segment 2 bases; nucleotides outside the gene matches: 12. Germline V gene data show CDR1 as MNHNS and CDR2 as SASEGT. CDR3 nucleotide sequence: TGTGCCAGCAGTGGGTACAGGGGGCGCCCGGGTACTGGAAACACCATATATTTT. Its translation: CASSGYRGRPGTGNTIYF.

The chain is built from TRBV5-1 and TRBJ1-2; TRBD1 matches at 8 bases. The V gene end was trimmed by 0 bases and the J gene end by 7 bases; junction bases not matched to a gene: 8. The germline CDR1 and CDR2 sequences are SGHRS and YFSETQ. This CDR3 spans 15 amino acids. The CDR3 nucleotides are TGCGCCAGCAGCTTGGACCCCCAGGGGGCGGGTGGCTACACCTTC. Protein product: CASSLDPQGAGGYTF.

This rearrangement joins TRBV6-6 to TRBJ1-2; TRBD1 might be the D (5 bases). Trimming removed 1 base from V and 5 bases from J, with 8 bases in between. CDR1 is MNHNY and CDR2 is SVGAGI in the germline V gene (reference sequence). The CDR3 runs 13 residues. The CDR3 loop is CASSYLQDYGYTF. CDR3 bases: TGTGCCAGCAGTTACTTACAGGATTATGGCTACACCTTC.

The J gene is TRBJ2-1, the V gene TRBV6-5, with TRBD2 as a possible D gene (7 bases). The CDR3 contains 16 residues. V lost 4 bases and J 7 bases, leaving 20 bases between the germline ends. Germline CDR1 MNHEY, CDR2 SVGAGI. The CDR3 protein is CASSFPSRGGLNEQFF. For the CDR3, the DNA is TGTGCCAGCAGTTTCCCATCGAGGGGGGGGCTAAATGAGCAGTTCTTC.

The chain couples TRBV2 to TRBJ2-3, with D possibly matching TRBD2 (6 bases). Germline CDR1 is SNHLY and CDR2 is FYNNEI. The CDR3 extends over 14 amino acids. V lost 8 bases, J lost 4 bases, and 16 bases lay in between. CDR3 protein: CASAGSGVPDTQYF. CDR3 DNA: TGTGCCAGCGCCGGGTCGGGAGTTCCAGATACGCAGTATTTT.

This clone has just one count. The chain couples TRBV4-1 to TRBJ1-5; no clear D. CDR1 and CDR2 from the germline V gene are MGHRA and YSYEKL. The CDR3 consists of 15 residues. Trimming stripped 0 bases from V and 0 bases from J, with 6 bases between. The CDR3 DNA follows: TGCGCCAGCAGCCAAGACCAGTATAGCAATCAGCCCCAGCATTTT. The encoded protein is CASSQDQYSNQPQHF.

The chain carries TRBV28 and TRBJ1-2; TRBD1 agrees at 7 bases. Germline V gives CDR1 MDHEN, CDR2 SYDVKM. The CDR3 is 13 residues long. Trimming took 2 bases from V and 4 from J; bases not matched to a gene: 1. The CDR3 coding sequence is TGTGCCAGCAGTTTACGGGACAGCTATGGCTACACCTTC. Residues: CASSLRDSYGYTF.

The chain recombines TRBV11-2 with TRBJ2-7; 11 positions match TRBD2. V was clipped by 4 bases and J by 4 bases; unmatched bases: 3. CDR1 is SGHAT, CDR2 FQNNGV, per germline. The CDR3 runs 14 residues. The CDR3 loop is CASSSGTSGYEQYF. The CDR3 DNA is TGTGCCAGCAGCTCAGGGACTAGCGGTTACGAGCAGTACTTC.

This clone has a single count. The chain uses TRBV5-4 and TRBJ2-5, with D unresolved. From germline, CDR1 is SGHNT and CDR2 YYREEE (reference sequence). V was cut by 2 bases and J by 2 bases, with 10 bases left in between. The CDR3 covers 14 residues. CDR3 protein: CASSLNSGQETQYF. CDR3 nucleotides: TGTGCCAGCAGCTTAAATTCAGGTCAAGAGACCCAGTACTTC.

About this clone: One junction end does not reproduce the germline sequence, and a read error may be involved. V and J are TRBV9 and TRBJ1-1, with 8 nucleotides matching TRBD1. In germline, CDR1 is SGDLS, CDR2 YYNGEE. The CDR3 is made up of 18 amino acids. The CDR3 spells CASSGPAGTGVENAEAFF. In nucleotides, the CDR3 is TGTGCCAGCAGCGGTCCGGCCGGGACAGGCGTGGAGAACGCTGAAGCTTTCTTT. Full variable domain (rest looked up from reference TRBV9 and TRBJ1-1): DSGVTQTPKHLITATGQRVTLRCSPRSGDLSVYWYQQSLDQGLQFLIQYYNGEERAKGNILERFSAQQFPDLHSELNLSSLELGDSALYFCASSGPAGTGVENAEAFFGQGTRLTVV.

The genes are TRBV27 and TRBJ1-2, with a weak D call TRBD1 (6 bases). V lost 5 bases to trimming and J lost 7 bases, with 17 bases between them. Per germline, CDR1 MNHEY and CDR2 SMNVEV (reference sequence). The CDR3 is made up of 14 amino acids. This CDR3 is CASSIDRFGLGYTF. The CDR3 nucleotides are TGTGCCAGCAGTATAGACAGGTTCGGCCTTGGCTACACCTTC.

A word on this clone: A junction end diverges from the germline sequence, so it may reflect a read error. This chain joins TRBV30 and TRBJ1-1; TRBD1 aligns across 9 bases. Germline V CDR1 and CDR2: GTSNPN, SVGIG (reference sequence). The CDR3 runs 13 residues. CDR3 coding DNA: TGTGCCTGGGAACAGGGGGCGAACGCTGAAGCTTTCTTT. It codes for CAWEQGANAEAFF.

V usage is TRBV7-3 and J usage is TRBJ2-1; tentatively, D is TRBD2 (5 bases). Trimming left V 1 base short and J 4 bases short, with 8 bases between. In germline, CDR1 is SGHTA, CDR2 FQGTGA. This CDR3 is 14 amino acids long. The CDR3 protein is CASSLIPGYNEQFF. The CDR3 DNA follows: TGTGCCAGCAGCTTAATCCCGGGATACAATGAGCAGTTCTTC. Full variable domain (outside the CDR3, taken from reference TRBV7-3 and TRBJ2-1): GAGVSQTPSNKVTEKGKYVELRCDPISGHTALYWYRQSLGQGPEFLIYFQGTGAADDSGLPNDRFFAVRPEGSVSTLKIQRTERGDSAVYLCASSLIPGYNEQFFGPGTRLTVL.

V and J are TRBV5-1 and TRBJ2-5; 8 nucleotides match TRBD1. This CDR3 region has 16 residues. Germline CDR1 reads SGHRS; CDR2 reads YFSETQ. V lost 4 bases and J lost 2; bases outside the gene matches: 10. The CDR3 region is CASSAPDRDVQETQYF. The DNA for the CDR3 is TGCGCCAGCAGCGCCCCGGACAGGGACGTACAAGAGACCCAGTACTTC.

This chain joins TRBV10-2 and TRBJ1-5; 7 nucleotides agree with TRBD1. J gave up 8 bases and V 6 bases, and 16 bases lay outside the gene matches. The germline V gene has CDR1 WSHSY and CDR2 SAAADI. The CDR3 is made up of 16 amino acids. For the CDR3, the DNA is TGCGCCAGCAGGACCGCGACAGGGTTCGGTGAGGAGCCCCAGCATTTT. Translated, it gives CASRTATGFGEEPQHF.

The chain carries TRBV19 and TRBJ1-4; 7 nucleotides line up with TRBD1. With V trimmed by 5 bases and J by 3 bases, 6 bases remained unmatched. Germline V CDR1 and CDR2: LNHDA, SQIVND (reference sequence). The CDR3 runs 15 residues. The CDR3 DNA is TGTGCCAGTAGTCCTACAGGGGTCCCTAATGAAAAACTGTTTTTT. Protein product: CASSPTGVPNEKLFF.

The J gene is TRBJ2-1, the V gene TRBV11-2, with 8 positions matching TRBD2. The CDR3 contains 16 residues. V shed 1 base and J 2 bases; nucleotides not matched to a gene: 4. Germline V lookup: CDR1 SGHAT, CDR2 FQNNGV. Written as DNA, the CDR3 is TGTGCCAGCAGCTTAGGGCGGGAGGTGGCCTACAATGAGCAGTTCTTC. Protein: CASSLGREVAYNEQFF. The variable domain in full, with the rest retrieved from reference TRBV11-2 and TRBJ2-1, is EAGVAQSPRYKIIEKRQSVAFWCNPISGHATLYWYQQILGQGPKLLIQFQNNGVVDDSQLPKDRFSAERLKGVDSTLKIQPAKLEDSAVYLCASSLGREVAYNEQFFGPGTRLTVL.